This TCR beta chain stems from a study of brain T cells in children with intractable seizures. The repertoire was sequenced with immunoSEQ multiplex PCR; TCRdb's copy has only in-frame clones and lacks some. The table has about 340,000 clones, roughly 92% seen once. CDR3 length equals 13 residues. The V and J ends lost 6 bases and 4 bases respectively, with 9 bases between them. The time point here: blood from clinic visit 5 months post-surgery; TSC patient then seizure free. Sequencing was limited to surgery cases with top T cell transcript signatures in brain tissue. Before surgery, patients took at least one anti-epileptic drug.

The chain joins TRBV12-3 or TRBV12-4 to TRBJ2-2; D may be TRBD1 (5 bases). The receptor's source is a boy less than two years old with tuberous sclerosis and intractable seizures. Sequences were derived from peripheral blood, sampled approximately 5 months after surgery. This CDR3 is CASSQRGTGELFF. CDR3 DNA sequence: TGTGCCAGCAGCCAAAGGGGCACCGGGGAGCTGTTTTTT.